These T cell receptor beta chains were read from a single sample in a study of beta chain features in type 1 diabetes. Some clones are missing from TCRdb's copy, which holds only in-frame ones; the method was immunoSEQ multiplex PCR. The sample yields hundreds of thousands of clones, 30% seen once. Material: naive CD4+ T cells from blood. Receptor source: a man younger than 35 in good health. CDR3s include the opening cysteine and the closing phenylalanine or tryptophan. The order of the fields is D gene, J gene, CDR3 length, clone size, V gene, CDR3 DNA, CDR3 protein. A D gene is named only where the DNA matches it firmly. Clone size is given for some rows only: seen once, a few or many times, or a class if the clone is expanded.

>.|TRBJ2-1|15|.|TRBV5-4
TGTGCCAGCAGCCTCCCGACTATTCGGGACGATGAGCAGTTCTTC
CASSLPTIRDDEQFF
>.|TRBJ2-7|12|few|TRBV18
TGTGCCAGCTCATCACAGCACTACGAGCAGTACTTC
CASSSQHYEQYF
>TRBD1|TRBJ1-1|15|few|TRBV7-9
TGTGCCAGCAGTCCGATGGGGACAGTGAACACTGAAGCTTTCTTT
CASSPMGTVNTEAFF
>TRBD1|TRBJ2-5|12|few|TRBV29-1
TGCAGCGTTCGGACAGGGGAAGAGACCCAGTACTTC
CSVRTGEETQYF
>TRBD2|TRBJ2-1|16|.|TRBV7-9
TGTGCCAGCAGCTTACCCCCGACTAGCAGCTACAATGAGCAGTTCTTC
CASSLPPTSSYNEQFF
>TRBD2|TRBJ2-1|16|.|TRBV7-2
TGTGCCAGCAGCGCGGTTGGGACTAGCGACTACAATGAGCAGTTCTTC
CASSAVGTSDYNEQFF
>TRBD1|TRBJ2-1|15|.|TRBV10-3
TGTGCCATCAGCGGTCTTCTACAGGGGCACAATGAGCAGTTCTTC
CAISGLLQGHNEQFF
>TRBD2|TRBJ2-7|14|.|TRBV10-3
TGTGCCACGCTACCGGGACTAGCGGCCTACGAGCAGTACTTC
CATLPGLAAYEQYF
>.|TRBJ1-1|12|.|TRBV29-1
TGCAGCGCAGAACATATGAACACTGAAGCTTTCTTT
CSAEHMNTEAFF
>TRBD2|TRBJ2-5|15|.|TRBV28
TGTGCCAGCAGCGGCCAGACTAGCGGTCAAGAGACCCAGTACTTC
CASSGQTSGQETQYF
>.|TRBJ2-7|16|once|TRBV7-9
TGTGCCAGCAGCTTAGCGCGTAGCGGCTGGACCTACGAGCAGTACTTC
CASSLARSGWTYEQYF
>.|TRBJ1-1|13|once|TRBV5-1
TGCGCCAGCAGCTTGGACCCGAACACTGAAGCTTTCTTT
CASSLDPNTEAFF
>.|TRBJ1-2|13|.|TRBV18
TGTGCCAGCTCAACCGGGCTCTACTATGGCTACACCTTC
CASSTGLYYGYTF
>TRBD2|TRBJ2-7|16|.|TRBV7-2
TGTGCCAGCAGCTTAGTCCCTAGCGGGAGGGCCTACGAGCAGTACTTC
CASSLVPSGRAYEQYF
>TRBD1|TRBJ2-7|13|.|TRBV30
TGTGCCTGGGCCGGGACAGGGCTCTACGAGCAGTACTTC
CAWAGTGLYEQYF
>TRBD2|TRBJ2-3|16|.|TRBV29-1
TGCAGCGTGGACCAACTAGCGGGAGATACGACAGATACGCAGTATTTT
CSVDQLAGDTTDTQYF
>TRBD2|TRBJ2-1|15|.|TRBV4-2
TGTGCCAGCAGCGCCGGGGGGACTAGTCTCAATGAGCAGTTCTTC
CASSAGGTSLNEQFF
>.|TRBJ2-2|14|few|TRBV19
TGTGCCAGTAAGAGGACCACGAACACCGGGGAGCTGTTTTTT
CASKRTTNTGELFF
>.|TRBJ2-1|13|few|TRBV7-2
TGTGCCAGCAGCATGCGTTACCACAATGAGCAGTTCTTC
CASSMRYHNEQFF
>.|TRBJ2-7|16|.|TRBV7-2
TGTGCCAGCAGCTTAGGGCTGGGGACGATCTCCTACGAGCAGTACTTC
CASSLGLGTISYEQYF
>TRBD2|TRBJ2-1|15|once|TRBV5-1
TGCGCCAGCAGCACTTCTAGCGGGGCTTCCAATGAGCAGTTCTTC
CASSTSSGASNEQFF
>.|TRBJ2-1|12|few|TRBV19
TGTGCCAGTAGTCCCAGGGACACTGAGCAGTTCTTC
CASSPRDTEQFF
>.|TRBJ2-1|19|.|TRBV30
TGTGCCTGGAGTATAACCTTGGGCGGGGATCCCCCGAACTACAATGAGCAGTTCTTC
CAWSITLGGDPPNYNEQFF
>TRBD1|TRBJ2-3|13|.|TRBV9
TGTGCCAGTTCGACAGGGGTGGCAGATACGCAGTATTTT
CASSTGVADTQYF
>TRBD2|TRBJ2-5|15|.|TRBV19
TGTGCCAGTAGGCGTGGGACTAGCTCGCAAGAGACCCAGTACTTC
CASRRGTSSQETQYF
>.|TRBJ1-1|10|few|TRBV29-1
TGCAGCGGCAACAGGGTGGAGGCTTTCTTT
CSGNRVEAFF
>TRBD1|TRBJ2-7|14|.|TRBV7-2
TGTGCCAGCAGCGTCCGGGACAGGTCCTATGTGCAGTACTTC
CASSVRDRSYVQYF